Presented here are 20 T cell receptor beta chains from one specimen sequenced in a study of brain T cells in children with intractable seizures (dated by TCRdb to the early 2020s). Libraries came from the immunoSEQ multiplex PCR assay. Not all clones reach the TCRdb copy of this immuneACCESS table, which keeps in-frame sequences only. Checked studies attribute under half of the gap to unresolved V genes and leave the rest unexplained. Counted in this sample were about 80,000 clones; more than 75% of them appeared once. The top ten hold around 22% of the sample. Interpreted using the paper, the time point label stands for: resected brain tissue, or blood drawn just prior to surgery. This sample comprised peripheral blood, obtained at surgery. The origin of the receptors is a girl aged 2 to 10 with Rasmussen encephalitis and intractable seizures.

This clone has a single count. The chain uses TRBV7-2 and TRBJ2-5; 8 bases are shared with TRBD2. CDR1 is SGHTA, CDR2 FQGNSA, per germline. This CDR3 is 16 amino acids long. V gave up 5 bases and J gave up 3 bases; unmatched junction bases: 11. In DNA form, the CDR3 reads TGTGCCAGCAGCCGGAGAGGCGGGGGGCCGGAAGAGACCCAGTACTTC. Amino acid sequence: CASSRRGGGPEETQYF.

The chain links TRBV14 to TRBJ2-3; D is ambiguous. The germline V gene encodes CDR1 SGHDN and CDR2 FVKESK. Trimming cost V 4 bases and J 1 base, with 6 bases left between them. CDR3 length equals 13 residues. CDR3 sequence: CASSRMGTDTQYF. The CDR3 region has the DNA TGTGCCAGCAGCCGGATGGGCACAGATACGCAGTATTTT.

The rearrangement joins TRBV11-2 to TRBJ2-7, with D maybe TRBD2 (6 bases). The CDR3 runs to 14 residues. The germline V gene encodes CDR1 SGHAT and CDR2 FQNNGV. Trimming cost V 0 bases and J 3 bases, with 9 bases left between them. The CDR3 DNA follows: TGTGCCAGCAGCTTAGAACGGACTAACTACGAGCAGTACTTC. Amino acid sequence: CASSLERTNYEQYF. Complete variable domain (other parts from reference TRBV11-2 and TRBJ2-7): EAGVAQSPRYKIIEKRQSVAFWCNPISGHATLYWYQQILGQGPKLLIQFQNNGVVDDSQLPKDRFSAERLKGVDSTLKIQPAKLEDSAVYLCASSLERTNYEQYFGPGTRLTVT.

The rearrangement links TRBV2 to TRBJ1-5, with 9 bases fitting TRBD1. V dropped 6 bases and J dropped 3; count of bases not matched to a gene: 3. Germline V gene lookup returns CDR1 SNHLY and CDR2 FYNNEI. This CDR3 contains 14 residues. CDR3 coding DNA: TGTGCCAGCAGGGGACAGGGCTCCAATCAGCCCCAGCATTTT. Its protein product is CASRGQGSNQPQHF.

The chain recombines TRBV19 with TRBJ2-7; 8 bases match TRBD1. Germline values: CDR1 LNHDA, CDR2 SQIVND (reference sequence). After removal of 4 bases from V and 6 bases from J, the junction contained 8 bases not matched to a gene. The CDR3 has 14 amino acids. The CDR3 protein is CASSTRTGLGEQYF. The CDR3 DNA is TGTGCCAGTAGTACGAGGACAGGGCTGGGCGAGCAGTACTTC. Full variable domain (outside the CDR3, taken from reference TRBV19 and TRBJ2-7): DGGITQSPKYLFRKEGQNVTLSCEQNLNHDAMYWYRQDPGQGLRLIYYSQIVNDFQKGDIAEGYSVSREKKESFPLTVTSAQKNPTAFYLCASSTRTGLGEQYFGPGTRLTVT.

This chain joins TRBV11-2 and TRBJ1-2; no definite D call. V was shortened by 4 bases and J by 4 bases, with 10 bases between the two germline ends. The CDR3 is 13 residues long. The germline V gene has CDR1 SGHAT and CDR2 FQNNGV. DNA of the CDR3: TGTGCCAGCAGCTCCAGTTTGCCCTATGGCTACACCTTC. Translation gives CASSSSLPYGYTF.

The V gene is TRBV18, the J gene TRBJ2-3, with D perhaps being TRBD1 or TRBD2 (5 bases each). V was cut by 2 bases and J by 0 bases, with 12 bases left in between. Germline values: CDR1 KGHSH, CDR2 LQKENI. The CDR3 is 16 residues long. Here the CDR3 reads CASSPRDVTSTDTQYF. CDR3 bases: TGTGCCAGCTCACCAAGGGACGTTACTAGCACAGATACGCAGTATTTT.

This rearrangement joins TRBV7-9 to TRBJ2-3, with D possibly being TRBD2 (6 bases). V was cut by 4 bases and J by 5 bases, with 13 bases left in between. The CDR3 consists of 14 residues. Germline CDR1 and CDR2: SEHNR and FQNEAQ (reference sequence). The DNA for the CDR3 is TGTGCCAGCAGCTCTAAACGGCGGGGAGATACGCAGTATTTT. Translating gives CASSSKRRGDTQYF.

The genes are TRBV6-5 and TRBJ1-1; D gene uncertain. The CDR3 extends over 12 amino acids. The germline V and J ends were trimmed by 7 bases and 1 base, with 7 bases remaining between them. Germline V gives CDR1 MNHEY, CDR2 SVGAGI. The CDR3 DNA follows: TGTGCCAGCACTCCAGAGAACACTGAAGCTTTCTTT. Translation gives CASTPENTEAFF.

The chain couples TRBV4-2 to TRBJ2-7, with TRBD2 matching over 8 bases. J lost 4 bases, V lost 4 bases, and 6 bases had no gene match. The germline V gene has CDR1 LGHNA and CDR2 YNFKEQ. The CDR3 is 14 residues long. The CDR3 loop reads CASSRERGRYEQYF. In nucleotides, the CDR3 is TGTGCCAGCAGCCGAGAGCGGGGGCGGTACGAGCAGTACTTC.

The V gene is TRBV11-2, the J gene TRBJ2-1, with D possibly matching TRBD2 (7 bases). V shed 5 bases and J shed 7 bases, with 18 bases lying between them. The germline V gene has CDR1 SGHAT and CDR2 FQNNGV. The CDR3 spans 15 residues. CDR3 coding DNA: TGTGCCAGCAGCGCTACATGGGGGAGGGGGAATGAGCAGTTCTTC. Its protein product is CASSATWGRGNEQFF.

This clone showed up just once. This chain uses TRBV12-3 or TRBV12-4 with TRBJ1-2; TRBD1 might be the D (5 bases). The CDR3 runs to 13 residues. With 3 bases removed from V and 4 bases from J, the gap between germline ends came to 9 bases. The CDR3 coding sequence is TGTGCCAGCAGTTTGGGGGGATTCTATGGCTACACCTTC. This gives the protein CASSLGGFYGYTF.

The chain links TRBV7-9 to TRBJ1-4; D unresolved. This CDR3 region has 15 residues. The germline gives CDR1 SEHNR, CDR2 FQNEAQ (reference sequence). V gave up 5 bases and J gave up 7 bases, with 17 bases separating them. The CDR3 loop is CASSDLGRGGEKLFF. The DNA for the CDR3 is TGTGCCAGCAGCGACCTTGGGAGAGGAGGTGAAAAACTGTTTTTT.

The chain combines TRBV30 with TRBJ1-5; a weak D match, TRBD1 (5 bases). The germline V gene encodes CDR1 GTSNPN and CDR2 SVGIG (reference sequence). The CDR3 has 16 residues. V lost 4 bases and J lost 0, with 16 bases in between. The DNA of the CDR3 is TGTGCCTGGACCCCGAGGGGCATTATTAGCAATCAGCCCCAGCATTTT. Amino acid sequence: CAWTPRGIISNQPQHF.

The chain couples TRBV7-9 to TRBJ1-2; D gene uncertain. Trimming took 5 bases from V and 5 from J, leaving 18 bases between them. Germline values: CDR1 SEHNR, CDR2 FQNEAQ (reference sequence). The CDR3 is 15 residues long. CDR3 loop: CASSPLETPEYGYTF. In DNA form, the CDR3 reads TGTGCCAGCAGCCCCCTGGAGACCCCCGAGTATGGCTACACCTTC.

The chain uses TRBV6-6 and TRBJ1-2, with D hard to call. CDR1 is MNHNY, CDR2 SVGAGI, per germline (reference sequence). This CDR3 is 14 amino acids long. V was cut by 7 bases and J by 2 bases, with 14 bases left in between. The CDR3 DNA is TGTGCCAGCACTTCGAAGGGCTTCAACTATGGCTACACCTTC. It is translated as CASTSKGFNYGYTF.

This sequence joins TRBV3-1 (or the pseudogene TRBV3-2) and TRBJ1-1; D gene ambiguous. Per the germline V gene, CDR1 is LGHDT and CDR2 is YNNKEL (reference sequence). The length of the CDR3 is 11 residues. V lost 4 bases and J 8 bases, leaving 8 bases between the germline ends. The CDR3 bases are TGTGCCAGCAGCCGGTTATCGGAAGCTTTCTTT. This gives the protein CASSRLSEAFF.

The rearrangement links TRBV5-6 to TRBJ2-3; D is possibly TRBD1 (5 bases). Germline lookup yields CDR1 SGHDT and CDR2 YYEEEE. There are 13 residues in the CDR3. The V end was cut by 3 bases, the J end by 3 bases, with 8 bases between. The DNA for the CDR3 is TGTGCCAGCAGCTGGCAGGGAACAGATACGCAGTATTTT. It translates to CASSWQGTDTQYF. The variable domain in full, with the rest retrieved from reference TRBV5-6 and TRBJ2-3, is DAGVTQSPTHLIKTRGQQVTLRCSPKSGHDTVSWYQQALGQGPQFIFQYYEEEERQRGNFPDRFSGHQFPNYSSELNVNALLLGDSALYLCASSWQGTDTQYFGPGTRLTVL.

The CDR3 DNA is TGTGCCAGCAGACAGGGCACTGAAGCTTTCTTT. Its protein product is CASRQGTEAFF. The chain uses TRBV2 and TRBJ1-1, with a possible D match to TRBD1 (6 bases). CDR1 and CDR2 (germline): SNHLY, FYNNEI. There are 11 residues in the CDR3. The germline V and J ends were trimmed by 6 bases and 4 bases, with 6 bases remaining between them.

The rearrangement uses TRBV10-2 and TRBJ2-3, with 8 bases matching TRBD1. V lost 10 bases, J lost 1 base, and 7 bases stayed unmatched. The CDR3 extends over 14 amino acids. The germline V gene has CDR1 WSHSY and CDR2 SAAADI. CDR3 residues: CATTPGQGTDTQYF. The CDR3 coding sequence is TGCGCCACCACTCCGGGACAGGGCACAGATACGCAGTATTTT.